This TCR beta chain was recovered during a study of identical twins. Study-wide results and limits: The abundant beta clonotypes from cord blood had fewer insertions, and memory repertoires had none of this. Models underpredicted monozygotic twin sharing of out-of-frame TCR alpha. Donors were not followed over many years; analysis was cross-sectional.

TCRdb re-called the 5' RACE reads through MiXCR, storing one row per CDR3 protein. Here the sample spans approximately 410,000 distinct CDR3 sequences, about 18% being singletons. This clonotype was picked up a small number of times. Its matching antigen is unknown. The trim removed 4 bases at V and 7 bases at J, leaving 10 bases unmatched. There are 15 residues in the CDR3. Germline CDR1 SGDLS, CDR2 YYNGEE. V and J are TRBV9 and TRBJ2-1, with 8 bases matching TRBD2. The TCR was taken from a man over 45 in good health. Sequencing was done on a sample of naive T cells sorted from blood. This CDR3 reads CASSLSGGRVNEQFF. DNA for the CDR3: TGTGCCAGCAGCCTCAGCGGGGGCCGGGTTAATGAGCAGTTCTTC.